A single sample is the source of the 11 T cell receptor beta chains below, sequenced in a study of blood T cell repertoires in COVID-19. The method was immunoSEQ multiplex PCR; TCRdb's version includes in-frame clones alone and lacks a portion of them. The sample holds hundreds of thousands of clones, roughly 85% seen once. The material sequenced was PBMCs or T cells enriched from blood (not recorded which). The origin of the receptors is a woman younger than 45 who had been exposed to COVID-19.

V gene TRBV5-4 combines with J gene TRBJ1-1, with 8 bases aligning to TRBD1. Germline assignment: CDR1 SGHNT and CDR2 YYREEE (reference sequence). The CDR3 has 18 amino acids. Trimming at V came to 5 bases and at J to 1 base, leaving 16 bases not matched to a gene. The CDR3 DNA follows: TGTGCCAGCAGACGACCTTCAGGGGGCAATCCGGGGAACACTGAAGCTTTCTTT. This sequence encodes CASRRPSGGNPGNTEAFF.

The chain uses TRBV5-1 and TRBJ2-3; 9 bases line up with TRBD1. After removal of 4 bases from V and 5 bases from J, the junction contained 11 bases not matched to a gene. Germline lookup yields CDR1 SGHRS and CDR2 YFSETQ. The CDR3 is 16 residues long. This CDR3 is CASSQQGAQYVDTQYF. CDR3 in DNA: TGCGCCAGCAGCCAACAGGGGGCGCAGTACGTAGATACGCAGTATTTT.

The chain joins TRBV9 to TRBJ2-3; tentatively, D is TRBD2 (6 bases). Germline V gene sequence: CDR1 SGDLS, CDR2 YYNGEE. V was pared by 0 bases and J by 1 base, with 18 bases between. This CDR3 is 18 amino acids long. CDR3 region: CASSVGGGYVIGTDTQYF. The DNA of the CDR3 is TGTGCCAGCAGCGTAGGCGGAGGGTACGTCATTGGCACAGATACGCAGTATTTT.

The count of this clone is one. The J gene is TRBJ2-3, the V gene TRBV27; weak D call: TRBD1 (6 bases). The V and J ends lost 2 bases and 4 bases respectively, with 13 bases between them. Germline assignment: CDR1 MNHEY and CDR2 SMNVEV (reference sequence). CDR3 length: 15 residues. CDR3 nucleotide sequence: TGTGCCAGCAGTTTAGGGGGCGATCGGGCAGATACGCAGTATTTT. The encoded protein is CASSLGGDRADTQYF.

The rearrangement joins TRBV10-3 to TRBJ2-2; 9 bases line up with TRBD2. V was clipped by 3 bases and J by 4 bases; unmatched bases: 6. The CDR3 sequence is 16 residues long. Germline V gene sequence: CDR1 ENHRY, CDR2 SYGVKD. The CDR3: CAISDVSGSATGELFF. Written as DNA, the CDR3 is TGTGCCATCAGTGATGTTAGCGGGAGTGCCACCGGGGAGCTGTTTTTT.

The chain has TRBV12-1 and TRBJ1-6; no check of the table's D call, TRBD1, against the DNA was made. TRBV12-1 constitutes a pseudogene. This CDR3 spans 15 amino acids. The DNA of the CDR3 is TGTGCCATAATCAGGGGAAGGGGGCTAAATTCACCCCTCCACTTT. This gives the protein CAIIRGRGLNSPLHF.

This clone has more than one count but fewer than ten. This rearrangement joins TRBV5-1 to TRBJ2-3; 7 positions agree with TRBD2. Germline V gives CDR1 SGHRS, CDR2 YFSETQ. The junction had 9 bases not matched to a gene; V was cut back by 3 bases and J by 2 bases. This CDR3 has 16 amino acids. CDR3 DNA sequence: TGCGCCAGCAGCTATCGGGGGGTGAAGTTCACAGATACGCAGTATTTT. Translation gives CASSYRGVKFTDTQYF.

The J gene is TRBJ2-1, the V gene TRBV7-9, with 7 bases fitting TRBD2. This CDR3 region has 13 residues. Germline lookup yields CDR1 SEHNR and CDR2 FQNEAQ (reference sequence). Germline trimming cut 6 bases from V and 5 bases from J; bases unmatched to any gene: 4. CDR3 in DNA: TGTGCCAGCAGTAGGGCGGGAGACAATGAGCAGTTCTTC. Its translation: CASSRAGDNEQFF.

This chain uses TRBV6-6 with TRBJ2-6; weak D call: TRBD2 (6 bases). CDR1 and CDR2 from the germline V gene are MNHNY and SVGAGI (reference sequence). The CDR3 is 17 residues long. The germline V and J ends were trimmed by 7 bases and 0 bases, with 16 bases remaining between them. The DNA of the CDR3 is TGTGCCAGCACTCGCGGCGGGATGGTCTCTGGGGCCAACGTCCTGACTTTC. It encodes CASTRGGMVSGANVLTF.

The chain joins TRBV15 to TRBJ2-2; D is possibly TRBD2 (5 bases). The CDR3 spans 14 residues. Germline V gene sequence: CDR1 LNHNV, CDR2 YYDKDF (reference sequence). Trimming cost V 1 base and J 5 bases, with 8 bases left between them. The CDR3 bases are TGTGCCACCAGCAGAGTTCGGGAAACCGGGGAGCTGTTTTTT. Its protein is CATSRVRETGELFF.

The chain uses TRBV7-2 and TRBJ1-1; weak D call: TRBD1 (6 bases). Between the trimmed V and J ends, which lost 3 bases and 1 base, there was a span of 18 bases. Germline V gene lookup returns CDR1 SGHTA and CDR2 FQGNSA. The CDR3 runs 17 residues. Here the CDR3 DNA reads TGTGCCAGCAGCTTTCAGATCAGGGGATATCAGAACACTGAAGCTTTCTTT. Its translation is CASSFQIRGYQNTEAFF. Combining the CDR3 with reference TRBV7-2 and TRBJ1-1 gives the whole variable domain GAGVSQSPSNKVTEKGKDVELRCDPISGHTALYWYRQSLGQGLEFLIYFQGNSAPDKSGLPSDRFSAERTGGSVSTLTIQRTQQEDSAVYLCASSFQIRGYQNTEAFFGQGTRLTVV.